Listed here is a single TCR beta chain. The record originates from a study of blood T cell repertoires in COVID-19. Study at large: From T cells, B-cell-depleted T cells, or PBMCs came the material, which was cDNA or gDNA.

Assay: immunoSEQ multiplex PCR; the TCRdb copy retains only in-frame clones and omits some. Among fewer than 150,000 clones listed, more than 75% were seen once. This CDR3 contains 14 residues. V lost 0 bases to trimming and J lost 4 bases, with 10 bases between them. CDR1 and CDR2 from the germline V gene are SGHRS and YFSETQ. The chain combines TRBV5-1 with TRBJ1-1; D is possibly TRBD1 (5 bases). The specimen was peripheral blood. The source of this sequence is a woman aged 45-59 years who had recovered from COVID-19. The CDR3 DNA reads as TGCGCCAGCAGCTTGGGGGGAGGGGCCACTGAAGCTTTCTTT. It yields the protein CASSLGGGATEAFF.